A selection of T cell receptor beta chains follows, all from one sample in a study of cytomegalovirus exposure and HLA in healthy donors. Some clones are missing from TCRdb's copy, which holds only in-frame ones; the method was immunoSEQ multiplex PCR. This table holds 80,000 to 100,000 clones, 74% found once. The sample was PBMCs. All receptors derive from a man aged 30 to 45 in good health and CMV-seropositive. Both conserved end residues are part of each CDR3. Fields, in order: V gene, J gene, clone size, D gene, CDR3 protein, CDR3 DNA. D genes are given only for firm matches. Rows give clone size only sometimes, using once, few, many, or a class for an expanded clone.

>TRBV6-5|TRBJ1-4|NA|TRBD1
CASSPMTGGKLFF
TGTGCCAGCAGTCCGATGACAGGGGGAAAACTGTTTTTT
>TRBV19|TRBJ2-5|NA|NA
CASSRTLGGQETQYF
TGTGCCAGTAGTAGAACTTTGGGGGGCCAAGAGACCCAGTACTTC
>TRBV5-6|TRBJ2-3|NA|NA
CASSGLYRGTDTQYF
TGTGCCAGCAGCGGACTTTACCGGGGCACAGATACGCAGTATTTT
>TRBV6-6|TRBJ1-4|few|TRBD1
CASRDGQGVFSGKLFF
TGTGCCAGCAGGGACGGACAGGGGGTATTTTCTGGGAAACTGTTTTTT
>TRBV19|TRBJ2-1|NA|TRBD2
CASSPRTSGSYNEQFF
TGTGCCAGTAGTCCCCGGACTAGCGGGAGCTACAATGAGCAGTTCTTC
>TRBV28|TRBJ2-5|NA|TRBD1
CASRTTGGGETQYF
TGTGCCAGCAGAACGACAGGGGGAGGTGAGACCCAGTACTTC
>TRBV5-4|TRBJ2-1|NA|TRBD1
CASSLRGRYNEQFF
TGTGCCAGCAGCTTAAGGGGGCGATACAATGAGCAGTTCTTC
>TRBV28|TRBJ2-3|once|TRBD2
CASTDPGLAGVGYF
TGTGCCAGCACCGATCCGGGACTAGCGGGGGTAGGGTATTTT
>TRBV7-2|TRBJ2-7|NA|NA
CASSLVSLLYYEQYF
TGTGCCAGCAGCTTAGTTTCACTACTCTACTACGAGCAGTACTTC
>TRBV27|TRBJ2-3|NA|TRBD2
CAIPGGDTQYF
TGTGCCATTCCGGGGGGAGATACGCAGTATTTT
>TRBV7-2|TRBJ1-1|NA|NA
CASSLNRAFF
TGTGCCAGCAGCTTAAATAGAGCTTTCTTT
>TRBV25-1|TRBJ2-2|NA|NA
CASSAYPSQGNTGELFF
TGTGCCAGCAGTGCTTACCCCTCACAGGGTAACACCGGGGAGCTGTTTTTT
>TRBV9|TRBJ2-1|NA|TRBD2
CASTSGWLAGGLNEQFF
TGTGCCAGCACCAGTGGGTGGCTAGCGGGGGGTCTAAATGAGCAGTTCTTC
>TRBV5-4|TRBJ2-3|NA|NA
CASSLGLGTDTQYF
TGTGCCAGCAGCTTGGGTCTCGGCACAGATACGCAGTATTTT
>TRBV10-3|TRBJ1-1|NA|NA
CAISEGGEGVAEAFF
TGTGCCATCAGTGAGGGGGGGGAGGGGGTCGCTGAAGCTTTCTTT
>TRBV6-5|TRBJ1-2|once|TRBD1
CASTRTGSNYGYTF
TGTGCCAGCACCCGGACAGGGTCTAACTATGGCTACACCTTC
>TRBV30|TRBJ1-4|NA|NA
CASQRGGPEKLFF
TGTGCCTCTCAAAGGGGGGGACCTGAAAAACTGTTTTTT
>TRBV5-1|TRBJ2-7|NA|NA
CASSLDGSPYEQYF
TGCGCCAGCAGCTTGGATGGCAGTCCCTACGAGCAGTACTTC
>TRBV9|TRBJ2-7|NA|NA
CASSVDSDRLSYEQYF
TGTGCCAGCAGCGTAGACTCGGACAGACTATCCTACGAGCAGTACTTC
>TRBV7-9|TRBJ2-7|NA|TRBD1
CASSLARWTGDYEQYF
TGTGCCAGCAGCTTAGCGAGATGGACAGGGGATTACGAGCAGTACTTC
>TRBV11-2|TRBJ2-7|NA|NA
CASSLEPSSYEQYF
TGTGCCAGCAGCTTAGAGCCTAGCTCCTACGAGCAGTACTTC
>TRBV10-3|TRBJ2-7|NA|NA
CAISESTGDEQYF
TGTGCCATCAGTGAGTCGACGGGGGACGAGCAGTACTTC
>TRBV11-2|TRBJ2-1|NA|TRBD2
CASSPSFLTSGGANEQFF
TGTGCCAGCAGCCCCTCCTTTTTGACTAGCGGGGGGGCCAATGAGCAGTTCTTC
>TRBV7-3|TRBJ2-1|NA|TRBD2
CASSTSGSYNEQFF
TGTGCCAGCAGCACTAGCGGGAGCTACAATGAGCAGTTCTTC
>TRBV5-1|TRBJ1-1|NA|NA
CASSLARVGLLNTEAFF
TGCGCCAGCAGCTTGGCCCGCGTGGGCCTCCTGAACACTGAAGCTTTCTTT
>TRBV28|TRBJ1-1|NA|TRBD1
CASSLGQVNTEAFF
TGTGCCAGCAGCCTCGGACAGGTAAACACTGAAGCTTTCTTT
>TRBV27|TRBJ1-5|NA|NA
CASSSRGSQPQHF
TGTGCCAGCAGTTCCAGGGGATCCCAGCCCCAGCATTTT
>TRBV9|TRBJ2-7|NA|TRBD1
CASSVGQGAQYEQYF
TGTGCCAGCAGCGTAGGACAGGGGGCGCAGTACGAGCAGTACTTC
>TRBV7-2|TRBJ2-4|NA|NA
CASTTPGGNIQYF
TGTGCCAGCACCACCCCCGGGGGAAACATTCAGTACTTC
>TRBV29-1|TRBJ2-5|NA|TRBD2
CSALLGAGGLETQYF
TGCAGCGCACTACTTGGAGCGGGAGGGTTAGAGACCCAGTACTTC
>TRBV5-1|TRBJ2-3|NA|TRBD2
CASSVPKRGFTDTQYF
TGCGCCAGCAGCGTACCCAAGCGGGGGTTCACAGATACGCAGTATTTT
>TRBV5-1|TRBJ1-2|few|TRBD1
CASSLSGTGVLVGFGYTF
TGCGCCAGCAGCTTGTCTGGGACAGGGGTTCTAGTAGGCTTTGGCTACACCTTC
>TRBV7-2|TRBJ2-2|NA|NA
CASSFDRYTGELFF
TGTGCCAGCAGCTTCGACAGGTACACCGGGGAGCTGTTTTTT
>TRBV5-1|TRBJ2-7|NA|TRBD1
CASSLVSGQGYEQYF
TGCGCCAGCAGCTTGGTTTCAGGACAGGGTTACGAGCAGTACTTC
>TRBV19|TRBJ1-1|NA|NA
CASSIAGAQEAFF
TGTGCCAGTAGTATAGCGGGAGCCCAGGAAGCTTTCTTT
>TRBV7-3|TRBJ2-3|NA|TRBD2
CASRTSGVSTDTQYF
TGCGCCAGCAGAACTAGCGGGGTTAGCACAGATACGCAGTATTTT
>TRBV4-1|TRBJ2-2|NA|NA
CASSQGHTTGELFF
TGCGCCAGCAGCCAGGGACACACCACCGGGGAGCTGTTTTTT
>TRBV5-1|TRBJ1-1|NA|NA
CASSLGQMNTEAFF
TGCGCCAGCAGCTTGGGACAGATGAACACTGAAGCTTTCTTT
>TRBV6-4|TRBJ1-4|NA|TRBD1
CAKRTGAPATNEKLFF
TGTGCCAAACGGACAGGCGCCCCCGCAACTAATGAAAAACTGTTTTTT
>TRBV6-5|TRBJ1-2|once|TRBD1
CASSYKTGGYGYTF
TGTGCCAGCAGTTACAAAACAGGGGGATATGGCTACACCTTC
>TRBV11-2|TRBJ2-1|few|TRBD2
CASSPKTSGVNNEQFF
TGTGCCAGCAGCCCAAAAACTAGCGGGGTAAACAATGAGCAGTTCTTC
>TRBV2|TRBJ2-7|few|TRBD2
CASSTSGGPYEQYF
TGTGCCAGCAGTACCAGCGGGGGCCCCTACGAGCAGTACTTC
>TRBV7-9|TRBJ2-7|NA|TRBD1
CASSLFPGQGVREQYF
TGTGCCAGCAGCTTATTCCCGGGACAGGGGGTACGCGAGCAGTACTTC
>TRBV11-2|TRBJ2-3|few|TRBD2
CASSFPLAGGTDTQYF
TGTGCCAGCAGCTTCCCACTAGCGGGAGGCACAGATACGCAGTATTTT
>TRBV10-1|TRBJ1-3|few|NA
CASSESGRGTIYF
TGCGCCAGCAGTGAGTCGGGCCGGGGCACCATATATTTT
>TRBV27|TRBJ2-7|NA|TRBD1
CASSWDRSYEQYF
TGTGCCAGCAGTTGGGACAGATCCTACGAGCAGTACTTC
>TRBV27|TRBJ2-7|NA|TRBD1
CASSPWTGQEQYF
TGTGCCAGCAGCCCTTGGACAGGGCAAGAGCAGTACTTC
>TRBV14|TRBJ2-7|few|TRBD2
CASSKTERGAYEQYF
TGTGCCAGCTCTAAAACTGAACGGGGGGCCTACGAGCAGTACTTC
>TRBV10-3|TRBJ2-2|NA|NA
CAISESRQAGELFF
TGTGCCATCAGTGAGTCGAGACAGGCCGGGGAGCTGTTTTTT
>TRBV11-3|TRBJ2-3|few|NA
CASSLGGQATDTQYF
TGTGCCAGCAGCTTAGGTGGCCAGGCCACAGATACGCAGTATTTT
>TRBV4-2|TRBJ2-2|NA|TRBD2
CASSQDGTSGGKTGELFF
TGTGCCAGCAGCCAAGATGGGACTAGCGGGGGGAAAACCGGGGAGCTGTTTTTT
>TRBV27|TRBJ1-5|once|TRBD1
CASSYGTGGQPQHF
TGTGCCAGCAGTTATGGGACAGGGGGTCAGCCCCAGCATTTT
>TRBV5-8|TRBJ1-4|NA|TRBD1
CASSFGTGPAVGLFF
TGTGCCAGCAGCTTCGGGACAGGGCCCGCTGTAGGACTGTTTTTT
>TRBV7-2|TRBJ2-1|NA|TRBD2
CASSLALAGGEQFF
TGTGCCAGCAGCTTAGCACTAGCGGGAGGTGAGCAGTTCTTC
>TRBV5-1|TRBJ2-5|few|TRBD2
CASSLVGGMETQYF
TGCGCCAGCAGCTTGGTCGGGGGGATGGAGACCCAGTACTTC